This TCR beta chain is drawn from a study of T cells in Graves' hyperthyroidism and ophthalmopathy (dated by TCRdb to between 2018 and 2020). Context from the whole study: Peripheral blood samples were taken at initial diagnosis, before any treatment was given. An independent validation cohort of 18 to 20 hyperthyroidism patients and more than 15 patients who later progressed to ophthalmopathy tested prospective prediction of ophthalmopathy. Thyroid tissue and blood T-cell repertoires from six or seven Graves' hyperthyroidism patients were also compared in the study. TCR Vbeta CDR3 sequencing of 120 to 150 peripheral blood samples (more than 40 ophthalmopathy, 75 hyperthyroidism and around 17 progressor patients) is reported in the paper. A discovery cohort of about 95 patients, roughly 45 with Graves' ophthalmopathy and approximately 57 with stable Graves' hyperthyroidism, was used to find distinguishing TCR V-J signatures. The approximately 98 discovery patients were randomly divided into training and test sets at a 7:3 ratio. After blood sampling, hyperthyroidism patients were treated with methimazole at a starting dose of 30 mg daily, and ophthalmopathy patients were treated with high-dose intravenous methylprednisolone.

Hyperthyroidism patients were newly diagnosed, had a disease duration of under 2 months, and were aged 18 to 65 years. Any patient with an uncontrolled infection, another autoimmune disease, pregnancy or lactation was excluded. Clinical symptoms, serum thyroxine and TRAb, thyroid ultrasound, and orbital computed tomography formed the basis for the diagnoses. Blood from progressor patients was drawn when they were first diagnosed with hyperthyroidism, before any ophthalmopathy symptoms appeared. Ficoll-Paque density gradient centrifugation was used to isolate PBMCs from approximately 10 ml of fresh peripheral blood. Patients classed as progressors first received a Graves' hyperthyroidism diagnosis and then went on to develop ophthalmopathy during follow-up. Total RNA was extracted with Trizol reagent, and quality was checked on an Agilent 2100 Bioanalyzer. The TCR beta CDR3 regions were amplified from RNA transcripts. A first-round RT-PCR of the TCR CDR3 used the HTBI primer set with the Qiagen OneStep RT-PCR kit. A second multiplex PCR round built the libraries, followed by size selection and purification. The libraries were sequenced on an Illumina HiSeq2000 using paired-end 100 bp reads. As for the original processing: SOAPnuke was used to process the raw data, throwing out any read that contained adapters or uncalled bases, had a mean Phred below 15, or lacked an exact constant-primer or identifier match. High-quality paired reads were merged with COPE v1.2.5, and unique nucleotide sequences were defined as clonotypes. MiTCR v1.1 was used to align clonotypes to the IMGT TRBV, TRBD and TRBJ reference segments. Only V-J combinations with frequency above 0.0001, covering approximately 99% of repertoires, were analysed. The TCS score was defined as the ratio of F50 (clonal expansion) to E x V (chaos), calculated using BLOSUM62-based TCRdist between CDR3 peptides within each V-J. Welch's t-statistics and random forest reduced 500 to 550 V-J features to around 14, which were used in a naive Bayes classifier (R e1071). TCRdb ran its own pipeline on the public reads, namely fastp trimming at Q25 and MiXCR clone calling, and kept in-frame beta chains. One record per CDR3 amino acid sequence lists the most common genes and DNA. The V and J calls were determined by TCRdb, not by the authors. This sample has a few hundred thousand distinct CDR3 sequences in its table, and more than 11% of those were observed once. The top ten hold 5.5% to 7.5% of the sample.

This clonotype was picked up many times. Its antigen target is currently unknown. Base qualities were left out, and no much larger clone turns up one base away. The CDR3 numbers 12 residues from cysteine through phenylalanine. Solely the CDR3 DNA is kept, with 36 bases framed from the first base. The germline V gene (reference sequence) provides CDR1 DFQATT and CDR2 SNEGSKA. V and J are truncated by 4 bases and 7 bases respectively, leaving an intervening sequence of 11 bases. Points the paper makes about the study in general: During validation, the model predicted progression to ophthalmopathy a median of around 7 months ahead of onset, with roughly 65% sensitivity and almost 75% specificity. Blood samples also contained most of the expanded thyroid clonotypes (frequency above 0.001), which suggests that blood repertoires may reflect thyroid immune responses. Sample size was not statistically predetermined, and investigators were not blinded to group allocation. A 13 V-J signature model separated ophthalmopathy from stable hyperthyroidism, with 87.88% sensitivity and 81.08% specificity in cross-validation and 80%/75% in testing.

This TCR derives from a woman younger than 45 with Graves' hyperthyroidism that later progressed to Graves' ophthalmopathy. In this chain, TRBV20-1 is recombined with TRBJ2-1; too little of a D gene remains to name it. The source material was blood. The CDR3 protein: CSATSPENEQFF. Read as DNA, the sequence is TGCAGTGCTACTTCCCCGGAGAATGAGCAGTTCTTC.